These 5 T cell receptor beta chains came from one sample sequenced in a study of T cells in Graves' hyperthyroidism and ophthalmopathy. TCR beta CDR3 region amplification was performed from RNA transcripts. HTBI primers were used for first-round RT-PCR of the TCR CDR3. MiXCR, run by TCRdb on the multiplex PCR reads, gives a single entry per CDR3 protein. This sample has some 770,000 distinct CDR3 sequences; approximately 16% occur once, and the top ten carry under 10%. Sequencing input: blood. Receptor source: a man younger than 30 with Graves' hyperthyroidism.

A few counts support this clonotype. V and J are TRBV24-1 and TRBJ2-5, with D tentatively TRBD2 (5 bases). With 1 base removed from V and 0 bases from J, the gap between germline ends came to 5 bases. The germline CDR1 and CDR2 sequences are KGHDR and SFDVKD. The CDR3 loop spans 14 amino acids. CDR3 sequence reads: CATSDLADQETQYF. As DNA, the CDR3 is TGTGCCACCAGTGATTTAGCGGACCAAGAGACCCAGTACTTC.

This clonotype was observed many times. The V and J genes are TRBV20-1 and TRBJ2-1, with 7 bases identical to TRBD2. Germline-derived CDR1 and CDR2 are DFQATT and SNEGSKA (reference sequence). CDR3 length equals 15 residues. Germline trimming cut 0 bases from V and 5 bases from J; bases unmatched to any gene: 7. CDR3 coding DNA: TGCAGTGCTAGAGATCCTGGGGGGGGGGACAATGAGCAGTTCTTC. As protein: CSARDPGGGDNEQFF.

This clonotype was counted a few times. In nucleotides, the CDR3 is TGTGCCAGTAGTACCGCGTCTAGCGGGAGAGGTGAGACCCAGTACTTC. Translation gives CASSTASSGRGETQYF. The J gene is TRBJ2-5, the V gene TRBV19, with 10 positions matching TRBD2. The trim removed 4 bases at V and 5 bases at J, leaving 10 bases unmatched. This CDR3 spans 16 amino acids. In germline, CDR1 is LNHDA, CDR2 SQIVND (reference sequence).

This clonotype occurred many times. This chain joins TRBV27 and TRBJ2-3, with D unclear. V lost 4 bases, J lost 2 bases, and 4 bases lay in between. Germline V gene data show CDR1 as MNHEY and CDR2 as SMNVEV (reference sequence). The CDR3 is made up of 12 amino acids. CDR3 in DNA: TGTGCCAGCAGTTCTTTCACAGATACGCAGTATTTT. The encoded protein is CASSSFTDTQYF.

This clonotype was recorded many times. This rearrangement joins TRBV12-3 or TRBV12-4 to TRBJ2-7; D is undetermined. V dropped 3 bases and J dropped 2 bases, with 11 bases sitting between them. The CDR3 spans 14 residues. CDR3: CASSFLGSAYEQYF. The CDR3 DNA follows: TGTGCCAGCAGTTTCCTCGGGTCTGCCTACGAGCAGTACTTC.